What follows are 7 T cell receptor beta chains derived from one specimen sequenced in a study of a mutant IDH1 vaccine in newly diagnosed glioma. Sequencing was performed with immunoSEQ multiplex PCR; in TCRdb, only in-frame clones are kept and a portion is missing. The table has roughly 70,000 clones, around 88% seen once. Time point: baseline, week 1 (first vaccination visit). Indicated treatment: pre-vaccination baseline after standard-of-care therapy. Here the sequenced sample was peripheral blood mononuclear cells (PBMCs), taken from a glioma patient treated with radiotherapy, temozolomide or both. All receptors derive from a woman under 30 with glioma. Some clones in this sample may be carry-over from other donors' samples.

The rearrangement joins TRBV4-2 to TRBJ2-7; TRBD1 matches 12 bases. The CDR3 spans 15 residues. Trimming at V came to 4 bases and at J to 7 bases, leaving 8 bases not matched to a gene. Looked up from germline, CDR1 is LGHNA and CDR2 is YNFKEQ. The CDR3 nucleotides are TGTGCCAGCAGCCCACCGGGACAGGGGGCGGAAGAGCAGTACTTC. The encoded protein is CASSPPGQGAEEQYF.

The genes are TRBV4-3 and TRBJ2-7, with D perhaps TRBD1 or TRBD2 (5 bases each). The germline V gene has CDR1 LGHNA and CDR2 YSLEER. This CDR3 comprises 15 residues. Trimming took off 0 bases at V and 4 bases at J, with 13 bases between the two ends. For the CDR3, the DNA is TGCGCCAGCAGCCAAGAATTTCGGGACGGGTACGAGCAGTACTTC. It specifies CASSQEFRDGYEQYF.

The V gene is TRBV27, the J gene TRBJ2-7; 10 positions match TRBD1. V shed 2 bases and J 4 bases; nucleotides not matched to a gene: 2. The CDR3 runs 14 residues. Looked up from germline, CDR1 is MNHEY and CDR2 is SMNVEV (reference sequence). Here the CDR3 reads CASSLDRGLYEQYF. DNA for the CDR3: TGTGCCAGCAGTTTAGACAGGGGGCTGTACGAGCAGTACTTC.

In regard to this clone: Different DNA sequences within this sample yield the same CDR3. The gene calls are TRBV20-1 and TRBJ2-5; TRBD2 is a possible D gene (5 bases). Looked up from germline, CDR1 is DFQATT and CDR2 is SNEGSKA (reference sequence). Trimming removed 5 bases from V and 2 bases from J, with 6 bases in between. The CDR3 consists of 11 residues. CDR3 sequence (DNA): TGCAGTGCTGGACTGCAAGAGACCCAGTACTTC. It specifies CSAGLQETQYF.

This chain joins TRBV2 and TRBJ2-1, with D possibly TRBD2 on 5 matching bases. The CDR3 contains 14 residues. The germline CDR1 and CDR2 sequences are SNHLY and FYNNEI. Trimming took off 6 bases at V and 1 base at J, with 10 bases between the two ends. CDR3 loop: CASSQGGSYNEQFF. CDR3 DNA: TGTGCCAGCAGCCAAGGCGGGTCCTACAATGAGCAGTTCTTC.

The sample holds one count of this clone. The J gene is TRBJ1-3, the V gene TRBV5-1; maybe TRBD1 (5 bases). Trimming took off 4 bases at V and 9 bases at J, with 17 bases between the two ends. Germline CDR1 and CDR2: SGHRS and YFSETQ. The CDR3 loop spans 14 amino acids. This CDR3 is CASSPQTVSGTIYF. In nucleotides, the CDR3 is TGCGCCAGCAGCCCTCAGACAGTATCGGGCACCATATATTTT.

The V call is TRBV9, the J call TRBJ2-1, with 11 bases that match TRBD2. The germline CDR1 and CDR2 sequences are SGDLS and YYNGEE. V was pared by 0 bases and J by 4 bases, with 3 bases of the junction left unmatched. The CDR3 spans 16 residues. CDR3 in DNA: TGTGCCAGCAGCGTAGGGACTAGCGGGTTTTACAATGAGCAGTTCTTC. Its protein is CASSVGTSGFYNEQFF.